This is a list of T cell receptor beta chains from one sample in a study of blood T cells in healthy people across ages. TCRdb ran MiXCR on the 5' RACE reads and lists one entry per CDR3 protein. The table records 1.5 million to 2 million distinct CDR3 sequences, roughly 52% of them present only once. Material for sequencing was blood. The source is a woman aged 40 to 49 in good health. CDR3s include the opening cysteine and the closing phenylalanine or tryptophan. A D gene is named only where the DNA matches it firmly. Rows give clone size only sometimes, using once, few, many, or a class for an expanded clone.

>TRBJ2-5|TRBV4-2|NA|NA
TGTGCCAGCAGCCAGACTCTAGAGGAGACCCAGTACTTC
CASSQTLEETQYF
>TRBJ1-6|TRBV9|NA|TRBD1
TGTGCCAGCAGCGAGACGACCGGGACAGGGCGTTCACCCCTCCACTTT
CASSETTGTGRSPLHF
>TRBJ1-2|TRBV18|few|NA
TGTGCCAGCTCACCGGCAGCCAAGGGCTATGGCTACACCTTC
CASSPAAKGYGYTF
>TRBJ2-3|TRBV27|NA|NA
TGTGCCAGCAGTTTCTACCAGACCCTACTCACAGATACGCAGTATTTT
CASSFYQTLLTDTQYF
>TRBJ2-6|TRBV6-5|NA|TRBD1
TGTGCCAGCAGGGACAGGGGGCTTGGGGCCAACGTCCTGACTTTC
CASRDRGLGANVLTF
>TRBJ2-1|TRBV4-3|NA|NA
TGCGCCAGCAGCCTAGATCTCGGTCTAGCTTCCTACAATGAGCAGTTCTTC
CASSLDLGLASYNEQFF
>TRBJ2-7|TRBV28|few|NA
TGTGCCAGCAGTTTGGTCAGGGCTGACGAGCAGTACTTC
CASSLVRADEQYF
>TRBJ2-7|TRBV19|NA|NA
TGTGCCAGTAGTACCCTCGGACGGACTAAATCCTACGAGCAGTACTTC
CASSTLGRTKSYEQYF
>TRBJ1-1|TRBV5-1|NA|NA
TGCGCCAGCAGCTTGGTGGCCTCCACGGGACTCGGAAGAACTGAAGCTTTCTTT
CASSLVASTGLGRTEAFF
>TRBJ2-3|TRBV6-1|once|NA
TGTGCCAGCCGTAAGGGGGTCAGGGTCGGGACAGATACGCAGTATTTT
CASRKGVRVGTDTQYF
>TRBJ2-7|TRBV6-6|NA|TRBD1
TGTGCCAGCAGTGACAGGGGCGTAACCTACGAGCAGTACTTC
CASSDRGVTYEQYF
>TRBJ1-1|TRBV5-6|few|NA
TGTGCCAGCACCTTGCCCAATCGGAACACTGAAGCTTTCTTT
CASTLPNRNTEAFF
>TRBJ2-1|TRBV7-8|NA|TRBD1
TGTGCCAGCAGCTTCCCGGGACAGGTCAACAATGAGCAGTTCTTC
CASSFPGQVNNEQFF
>TRBJ2-5|TRBV4-1|NA|NA
TGCGCCAGCAGCCAAGGACGGGGGGCCTTGTACCAAGAGACCCAGTACTTC
CASSQGRGALYQETQYF
>TRBJ2-1|TRBV7-2|NA|TRBD2
TGTGCCAGCAGCCCAAGCCTGTTAGCGGGGGCTTACAATGAGCAGTTCTTC
CASSPSLLAGAYNEQFF
>TRBJ1-1|TRBV10-3|NA|NA
TGTGCCATCAGTGATCGGACAGCGATGAACACTGAAGCTTTCTTT
CAISDRTAMNTEAFF